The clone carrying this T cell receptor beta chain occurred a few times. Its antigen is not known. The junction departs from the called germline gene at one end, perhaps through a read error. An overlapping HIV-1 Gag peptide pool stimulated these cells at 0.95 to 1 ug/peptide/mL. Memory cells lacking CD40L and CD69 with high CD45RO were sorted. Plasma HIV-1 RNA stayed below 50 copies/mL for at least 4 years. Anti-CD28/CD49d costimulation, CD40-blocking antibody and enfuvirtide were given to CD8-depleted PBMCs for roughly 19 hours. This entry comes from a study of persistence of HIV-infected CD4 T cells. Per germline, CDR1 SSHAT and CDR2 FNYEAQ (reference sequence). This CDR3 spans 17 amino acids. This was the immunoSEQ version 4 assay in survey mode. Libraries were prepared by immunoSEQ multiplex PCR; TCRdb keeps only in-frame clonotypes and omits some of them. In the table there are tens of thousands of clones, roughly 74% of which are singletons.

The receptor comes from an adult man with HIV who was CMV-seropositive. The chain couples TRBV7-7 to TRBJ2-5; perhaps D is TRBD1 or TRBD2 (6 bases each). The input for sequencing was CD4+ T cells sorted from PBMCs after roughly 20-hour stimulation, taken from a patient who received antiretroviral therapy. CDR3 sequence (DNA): TGTGCTAGCAGCTCGTTAACAGGGACTCCGGGACAAGAGACCCAGTACTTC. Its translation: CASSSLTGTPGQETQYF.